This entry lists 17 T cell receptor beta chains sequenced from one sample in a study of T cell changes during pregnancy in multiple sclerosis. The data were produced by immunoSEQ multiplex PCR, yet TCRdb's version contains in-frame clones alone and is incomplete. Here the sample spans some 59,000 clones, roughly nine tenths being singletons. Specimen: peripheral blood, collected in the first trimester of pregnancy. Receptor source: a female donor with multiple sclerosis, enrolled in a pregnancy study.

This chain's CDR3 is CASSPGTSPDEQFF. The CDR3 DNA is TGTGCCAGCAGCCCCGGGACTTCACCAGATGAGCAGTTCTTC. The V call is TRBV7-8, the J call TRBJ2-1, with D perhaps TRBD2 (6 bases). CDR3 size: 14 residues. Trimming pared 5 bases from V and 8 bases from J, leaving 16 bases between. CDR1 and CDR2 (germline): SGHVS, FQNEAQ. Supplemented by reference TRBV7-8 and TRBJ2-1, the full variable domain reads GAGVSQSPRYKVAKRGQDVALRCDPISGHVSLFWYQQALGQGPEFLTYFQNEAQLDKSGLPSDRFFAERPEGSVSTLKIQRTQQEDSAVYLCASSPGTSPDEQFFGPGTRLTVL.

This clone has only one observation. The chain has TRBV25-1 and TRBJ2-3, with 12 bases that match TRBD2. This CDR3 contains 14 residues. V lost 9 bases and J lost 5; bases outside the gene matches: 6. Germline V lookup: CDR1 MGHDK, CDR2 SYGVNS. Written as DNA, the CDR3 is TGTGCCAGTGGACTAGCGGGGACTAGAGATACGCAGTATTTT. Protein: CASGLAGTRDTQYF.

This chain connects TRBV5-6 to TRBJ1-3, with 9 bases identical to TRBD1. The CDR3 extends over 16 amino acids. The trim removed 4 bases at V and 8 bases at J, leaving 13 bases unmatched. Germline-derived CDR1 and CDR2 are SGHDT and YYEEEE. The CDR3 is CASSGIRRDRVHTIYF. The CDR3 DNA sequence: TGTGCCAGCAGCGGAATTCGCCGGGACAGGGTTCACACCATATATTTT.

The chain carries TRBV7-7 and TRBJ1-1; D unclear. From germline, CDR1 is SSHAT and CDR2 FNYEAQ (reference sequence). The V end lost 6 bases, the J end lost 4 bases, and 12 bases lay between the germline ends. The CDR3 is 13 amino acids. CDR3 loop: CASSRAEGTEAFF. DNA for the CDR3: TGTGCCAGCAGTCGGGCGGAGGGCACTGAAGCTTTCTTT.

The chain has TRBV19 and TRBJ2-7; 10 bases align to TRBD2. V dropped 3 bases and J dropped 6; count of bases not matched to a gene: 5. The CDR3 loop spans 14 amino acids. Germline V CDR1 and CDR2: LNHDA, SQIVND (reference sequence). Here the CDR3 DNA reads TGTGCCAGTAGTATGGCTAGCGGGAGTGGCGAGCAGTACTTC. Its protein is CASSMASGSGEQYF.

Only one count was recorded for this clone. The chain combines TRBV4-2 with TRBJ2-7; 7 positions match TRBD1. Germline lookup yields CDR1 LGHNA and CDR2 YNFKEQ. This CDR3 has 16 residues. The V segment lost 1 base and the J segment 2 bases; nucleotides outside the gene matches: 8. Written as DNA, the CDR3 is TGTGCCAGCAGCCAAGTGGGGACCGGGACAGCCTACGAGCAGTACTTC. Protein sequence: CASSQVGTGTAYEQYF.

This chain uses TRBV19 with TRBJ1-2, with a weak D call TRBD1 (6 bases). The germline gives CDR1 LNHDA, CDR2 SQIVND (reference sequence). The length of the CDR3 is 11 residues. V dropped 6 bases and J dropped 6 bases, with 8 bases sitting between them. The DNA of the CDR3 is TGTGCCAGTAGGTGGGGGCATGGCTACACCTTC. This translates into CASRWGHGYTF.

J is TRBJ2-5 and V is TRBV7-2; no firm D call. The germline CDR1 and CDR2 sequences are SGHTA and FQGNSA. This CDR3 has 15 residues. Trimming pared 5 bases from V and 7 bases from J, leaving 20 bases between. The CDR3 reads CASSEAPAGDRTQYF. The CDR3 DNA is TGTGCCAGCAGCGAAGCTCCCGCAGGCGACCGGACCCAGTACTTC.

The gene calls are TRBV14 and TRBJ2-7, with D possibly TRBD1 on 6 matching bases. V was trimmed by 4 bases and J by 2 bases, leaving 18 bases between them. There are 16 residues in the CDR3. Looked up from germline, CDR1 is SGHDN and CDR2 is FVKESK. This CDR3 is CASSPIQGTVTYEQYF. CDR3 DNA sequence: TGTGCCAGCAGCCCGATCCAGGGGACGGTGACCTACGAGCAGTACTTC.

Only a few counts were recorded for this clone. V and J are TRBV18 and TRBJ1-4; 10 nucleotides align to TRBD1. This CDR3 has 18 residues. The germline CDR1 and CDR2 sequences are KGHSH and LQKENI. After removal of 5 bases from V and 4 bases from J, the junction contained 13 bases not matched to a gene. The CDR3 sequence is CASSTGQGKSAGNEKLFF. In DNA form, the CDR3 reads TGTGCCAGCTCAACGGGACAGGGGAAAAGCGCGGGTAATGAAAAACTGTTTTTT.

CDR3 amino acids: CASSIRAGAREQYF. The CDR3, as DNA: TGTGCCAGTAGTATTCGGGCGGGGGCTCGCGAGCAGTACTTC. The chain joins TRBV19 to TRBJ2-7, with a weak D call TRBD2 (7 bases). CDR3 length: 14 residues. The V end lost 3 bases, the J end lost 6 bases, and 15 bases lay between the germline ends. The germline V gene encodes CDR1 LNHDA and CDR2 SQIVND (reference sequence). Full variable domain (remainder filled in from reference TRBV19 and TRBJ2-7): DGGITQSPKYLFRKEGQNVTLSCEQNLNHDAMYWYRQDPGQGLRLIYYSQIVNDFQKGDIAEGYSVSREKKESFPLTVTSAQKNPTAFYLCASSIRAGAREQYFGPGTRLTVT.

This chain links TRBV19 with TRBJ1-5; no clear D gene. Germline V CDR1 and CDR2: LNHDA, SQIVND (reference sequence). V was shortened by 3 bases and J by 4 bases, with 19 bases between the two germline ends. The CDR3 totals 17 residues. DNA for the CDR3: TGTGCCAGTAGTATGTCGGACGGGAAACTAAAAAATCAGCCCCAGCATTTT. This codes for CASSMSDGKLKNQPQHF.

CDR3 sequence reads: CASKGLGPSSYEQYF. CDR3 nucleotide sequence: TGTGCCAGCAAGGGGTTAGGACCTTCCTCCTACGAGCAGTACTTC. The chain recombines TRBV6-1 with TRBJ2-7, with D perhaps matching TRBD1 (5 bases). Germline lookup yields CDR1 MNHNS and CDR2 SASEGT. V was clipped by 7 bases and J by 0 bases, with 16 bases between them. The CDR3 length is 15 residues.

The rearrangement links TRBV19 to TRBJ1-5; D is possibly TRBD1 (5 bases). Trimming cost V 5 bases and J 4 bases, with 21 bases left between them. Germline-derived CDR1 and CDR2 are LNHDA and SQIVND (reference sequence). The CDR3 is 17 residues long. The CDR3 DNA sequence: TGTGCCAGTAGTTTCCAGGCCGGCTGGGGCCTAAATCAGCCCCAGCATTTT. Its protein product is CASSFQAGWGLNQPQHF. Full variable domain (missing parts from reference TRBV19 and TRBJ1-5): DGGITQSPKYLFRKEGQNVTLSCEQNLNHDAMYWYRQDPGQGLRLIYYSQIVNDFQKGDIAEGYSVSREKKESFPLTVTSAQKNPTAFYLCASSFQAGWGLNQPQHFGDGTRLSIL.

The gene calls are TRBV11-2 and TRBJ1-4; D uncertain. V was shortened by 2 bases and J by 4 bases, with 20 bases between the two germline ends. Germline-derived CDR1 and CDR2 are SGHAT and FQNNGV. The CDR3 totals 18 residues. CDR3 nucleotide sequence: TGTGCCAGCAGCTTACGTCAAGGGTGGGGAGCACTTAATGAAAAACTGTTTTTT. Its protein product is CASSLRQGWGALNEKLFF.

The CDR3 nucleotides read TGCGCCAGCACCTCCCTACTAGCGGGGAGGGAAGATACGCAGTATTTT. It is translated as CASTSLLAGREDTQYF. This chain connects TRBV5-1 to TRBJ2-3; 10 positions match TRBD2. Germline V lookup: CDR1 SGHRS, CDR2 YFSETQ. With 6 bases clipped from V and 5 bases from J, the junction kept 12 bases outside the gene matches. The CDR3 length is 16 residues.

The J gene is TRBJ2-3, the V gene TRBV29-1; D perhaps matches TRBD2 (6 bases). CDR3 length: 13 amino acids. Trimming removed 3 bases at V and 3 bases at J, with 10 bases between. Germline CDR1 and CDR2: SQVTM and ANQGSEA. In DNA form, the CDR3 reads TGCAGCGTTGAGACTAGATCGACAGATACGCAGTATTTT. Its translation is CSVETRSTDTQYF.